This entry lists 9 T cell receptor beta chains sequenced from one sample in a study of cytomegalovirus exposure and HLA in healthy donors. This PCR relied on a set of 60 Vbeta primers and 13 Jbeta primers. TCRdb's table, derived via immunoSEQ multiplex PCR, lists solely in-frame clones and lacks some. The table has tens of thousands of clones, roughly 83% seen once; the top ten hold 2% to 2.5%. Sequenced: PBMCs. The source is a woman in her 50s in good health and CMV-seronegative.

This clone was seen a few times. The V and J genes are TRBV4-3 and TRBJ1-4, with 7 nucleotides matching TRBD1. Trimming at V came to 2 bases and at J to 4 bases, leaving 7 bases not matched to a gene. Germline V gene lookup returns CDR1 LGHNA and CDR2 YSLEER. The CDR3 loop spans 16 amino acids. CDR3 sequence reads: CASSQYTGDLNEKLFF. Here the CDR3 DNA reads TGCGCCAGCAGCCAATACACAGGGGACCTTAATGAAAAACTGTTTTTT.

The J gene is TRBJ1-1, the V gene TRBV9; TRBD1 agrees at 10 bases. Germline values: CDR1 SGDLS, CDR2 YYNGEE. Trimming took 4 bases from V and 8 from J; bases not matched to a gene: 17. CDR3 length: 17 residues. CDR3 bases: TGTGCCAGCAGCCCGAAGTGGAGAGACAGGGGGCTAGGGGAAGCTTTCTTT. Translation: CASSPKWRDRGLGEAFF.

The gene calls are TRBV30 and TRBJ2-5; D perhaps matches TRBD2 (5 bases). Germline V lookup: CDR1 GTSNPN, CDR2 SVGIG (reference sequence). The V and J ends lost 8 bases and 5 bases respectively, with 12 bases between them. The CDR3 sequence is 11 residues long. This chain's CDR3 is CAGSERETQYF. Written as DNA, the CDR3 is TGTGCCGGATCGGAGCGGGAGACCCAGTACTTC.

The V and J genes are TRBV4-3 and TRBJ2-5; the match to TRBD1 covers 8 bases. The CDR3 runs 15 residues. In germline, CDR1 is LGHNA, CDR2 YSLEER. V lost 6 bases, J lost 5 bases, and 11 bases stayed unmatched. CDR3 nucleotide sequence: TGCGCCAGCAGTCGTCAACAGGGGGTCCTTGAGACCCAGTACTTC. Its translation is CASSRQQGVLETQYF.

The gene calls are TRBV2 and TRBJ2-7; TRBD2 aligns across 11 bases. The J segment lost 4 bases and the V segment lost 4 bases, leaving 12 bases of the junction unmatched. Per the germline V gene, CDR1 is SNHLY and CDR2 is FYNNEI. The CDR3 contains 17 residues. The CDR3 region has the DNA TGTGCCAGCAGTGGCTACATTGGGGGACTAGCGGAATACGAGCAGTACTTC. Translated, it gives CASSGYIGGLAEYEQYF.

This chain joins TRBV4-1 and TRBJ2-1; 8 bases agree with TRBD2. The V gene's germline CDR1 is MGHRA and CDR2 YSYEKL. J gave up 10 bases and V 0 bases, and 8 bases lay outside the gene matches. The CDR3 is 15 amino acids. The CDR3 nucleotides are TGCGCCAGCAGCCAAGATACGAGCGGGAGACGAGAGCAGTTCTTC. Protein: CASSQDTSGRREQFF.

This clone was observed once. The genes are TRBV28 and TRBJ2-2, with D maybe TRBD2 (5 bases). Trimming stripped 6 bases from V and 3 bases from J, with 11 bases between. CDR1 MDHEN and CDR2 SYDVKM come from the germline V gene. This CDR3 is built from 14 residues. DNA of the CDR3: TGTGCCAGCAGCGAGCGGAGAGACACCGGGGAGCTGTTTTTT. Protein product: CASSERRDTGELFF.

The V gene is TRBV28, the J gene TRBJ1-2; 9 bases align to TRBD1. The ends lost 6 bases at V and 2 bases at J; junction bases unmatched: 13. The CDR3 sequence is 17 residues long. Germline-derived CDR1 and CDR2 are MDHEN and SYDVKM. This CDR3 is CASREQGARWGNYGYTF. The CDR3, as DNA: TGTGCCAGCAGGGAACAGGGGGCGCGGTGGGGCAACTATGGCTACACCTTC.

The J gene is TRBJ2-1, the V gene TRBV14; D remains unclear. The CDR3 runs 13 residues. The germline V gene encodes CDR1 SGHDN and CDR2 FVKESK. Trimming stripped 0 bases from V and 4 bases from J, with 4 bases between. The CDR3 spells CASSQELYNEQFF. CDR3 nucleotides: TGTGCCAGCAGCCAAGAACTATACAATGAGCAGTTCTTC.